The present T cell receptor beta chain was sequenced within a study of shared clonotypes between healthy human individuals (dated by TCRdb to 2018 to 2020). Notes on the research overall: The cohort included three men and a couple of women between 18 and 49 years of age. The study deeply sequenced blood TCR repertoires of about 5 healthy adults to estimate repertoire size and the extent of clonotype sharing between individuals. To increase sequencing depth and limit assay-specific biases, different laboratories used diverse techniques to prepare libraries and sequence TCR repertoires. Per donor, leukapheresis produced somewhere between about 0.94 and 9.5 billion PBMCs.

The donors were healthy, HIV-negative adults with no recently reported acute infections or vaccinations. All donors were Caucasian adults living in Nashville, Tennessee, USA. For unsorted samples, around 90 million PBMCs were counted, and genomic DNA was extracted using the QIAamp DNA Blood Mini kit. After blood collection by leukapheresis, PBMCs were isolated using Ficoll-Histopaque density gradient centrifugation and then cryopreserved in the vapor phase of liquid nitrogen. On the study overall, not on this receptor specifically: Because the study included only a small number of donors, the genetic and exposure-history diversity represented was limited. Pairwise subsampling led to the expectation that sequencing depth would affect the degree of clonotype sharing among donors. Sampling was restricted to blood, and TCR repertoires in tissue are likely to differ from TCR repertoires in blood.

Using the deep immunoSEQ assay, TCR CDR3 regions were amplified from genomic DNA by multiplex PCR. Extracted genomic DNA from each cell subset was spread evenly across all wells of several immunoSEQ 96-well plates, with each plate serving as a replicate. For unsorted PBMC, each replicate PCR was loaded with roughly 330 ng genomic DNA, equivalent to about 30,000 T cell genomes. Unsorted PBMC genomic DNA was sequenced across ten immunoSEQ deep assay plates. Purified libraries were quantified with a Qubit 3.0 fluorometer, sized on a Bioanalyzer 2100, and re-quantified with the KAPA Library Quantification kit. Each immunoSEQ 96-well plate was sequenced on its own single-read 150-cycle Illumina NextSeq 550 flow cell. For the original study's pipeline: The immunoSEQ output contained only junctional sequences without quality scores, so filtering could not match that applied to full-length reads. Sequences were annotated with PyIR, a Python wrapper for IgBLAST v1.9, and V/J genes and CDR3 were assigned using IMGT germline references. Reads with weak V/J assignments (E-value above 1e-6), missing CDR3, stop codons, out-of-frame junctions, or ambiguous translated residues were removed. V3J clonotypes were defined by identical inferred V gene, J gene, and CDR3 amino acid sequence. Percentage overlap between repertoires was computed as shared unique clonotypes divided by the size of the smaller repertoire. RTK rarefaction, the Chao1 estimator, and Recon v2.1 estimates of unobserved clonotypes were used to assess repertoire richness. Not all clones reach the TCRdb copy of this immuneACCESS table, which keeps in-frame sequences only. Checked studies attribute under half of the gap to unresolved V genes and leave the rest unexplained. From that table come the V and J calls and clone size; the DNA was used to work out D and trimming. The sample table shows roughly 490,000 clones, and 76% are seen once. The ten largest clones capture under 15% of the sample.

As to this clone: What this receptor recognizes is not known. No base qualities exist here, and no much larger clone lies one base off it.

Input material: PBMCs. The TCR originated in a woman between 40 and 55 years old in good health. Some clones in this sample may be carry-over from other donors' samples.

The CDR3 protein sequence reads: CASSFRRNSGNTIYF. The nucleotide sequence is given as TGTGCCAGCAGCTTTAGGAGGAACTCTGGAAACACCATATATTTT. In this chain, TRBV7-9 is recombined with TRBJ1-3, with the D gene call left open. V loses 3 bases, J loses 0 bases, and the germline ends lie 9 bases apart. The CDR3 goes from the cysteine to the phenylalanine over 15 residues. The kept DNA is CDR3 alone, 45 bases in frame from the first base. From a lookup of the germline V gene (reference sequence), CDR1 and CDR2 are SEHNR and FQNEAQ.